The subject of this entry is one TCR beta chain. It was with unique molecular identifiers that the TCRbeta library was prepared. TCRdb redid the calling of the PCR reads with MiXCR, one entry per CDR3 protein. In the table there are some 490,000 distinct CDR3 sequences, around 12% of which are singletons. The data derive from a study of T-cell reconstitution after alpha-beta-depleted transplantation in children. Trimming removed 3 bases from V and 4 bases from J; junction bases left unmatched: 3. CDR1 is SGHTA and CDR2 is FQGNSA in the germline V gene. This CDR3 spans 15 amino acids. J is TRBJ2-1 and V is TRBV7-2, with TRBD2 identical over 10 bases. The starting material was PBMCs from the stem cell graft donor, obtained from the stem cell graft. The clonotype was recovered from a human donor who donated a stem cell graft to a child with combined immunodeficiency. DNA for the CDR3: TGTGCCAGCAGCTTTCAGCGGGGGGGATACAATGAGCAGTTCTTC. Protein sequence: CASSFQRGGYNEQFF.